Listed here are 17 T cell receptor beta chains from one sample, sequenced in a study of T cell clones after liver transplantation (dated by TCRdb to the late 2010s). Library construction relied on the immunoSEQ multiplex PCR assay. Entries here come from immuneACCESS through TCRdb and include only in-frame sequences with V and J called. Some clones fail to appear in such tables; in the studies checked, an unresolved V gene covers under half of the shortfall, and the cause of the remainder is unknown. Counted in this sample were under 90,000 clones; 75% to 90% of them appeared once. Over 0.45% of the sample goes to the ten largest clones. This sample's time point label indicates: pre-transplant. Sequenced material: CD4+ T cells from blood, taken before liver transplant. These receptors all stem from a human donor who received a liver transplant.

The chain has TRBV2 and TRBJ2-5, with D tentatively TRBD1 or TRBD2 (6 bases each). Germline CDR1 reads SNHLY; CDR2 reads FYNNEI. The CDR3 has 16 residues. V was clipped by 4 bases and J by 4 bases, with 19 bases between them. In DNA form, the CDR3 reads TGTGCCAGCAGTGTATCCCCTTCGGGGGCACCAGAGACCCAGTACTTC. Translating gives CASSVSPSGAPETQYF.

V and J are TRBV11-2 and TRBJ1-2, with a weak D call TRBD1 (6 bases). The CDR3 runs to 15 residues. Per the germline V gene, CDR1 is SGHAT and CDR2 is FQNNGV. Trimming removed 8 bases from V and 2 bases from J, with 18 bases in between. CDR3 region: CASSLKGTGNYGYTF. DNA for the CDR3: TGTGCCAGCTCCCTAAAGGGTACAGGGAACTATGGCTACACCTTC.

The rearrangement uses TRBV2 and TRBJ1-5; TRBD1 agrees at 9 bases. V lost 3 bases, J lost 3 bases, and 3 bases stayed unmatched. Germline loops: CDR1 SNHLY, CDR2 FYNNEI. This CDR3 contains 15 residues. The CDR3 DNA reads TGTGCCAGCAGTGATAACAGGGGGCCCAATCAGCCCCAGCATTTT. Translation gives CASSDNRGPNQPQHF.

The chain uses TRBV19 and TRBJ2-2, with 7 bases aligning to TRBD1. Germline V gives CDR1 LNHDA, CDR2 SQIVND (reference sequence). V lost 6 bases to trimming and J lost 2 bases; unmatched junction nucleotides: 6. This CDR3 is 15 amino acids long. The DNA for the CDR3 is TGTGCCAGTAGCAAGGGACAGATAAACACCGGGGAGCTGTTTTTT. Its protein is CASSKGQINTGELFF.

This chain joins TRBV18 and TRBJ2-2; 11 positions match TRBD2. Germline values: CDR1 KGHSH, CDR2 LQKENI. The CDR3 is 16 amino acids. Trimming cost V 2 bases and J 4 bases; bases outside gene matches: 3. The CDR3 sequence is CASSPTSGRPTGELFF. The CDR3 DNA reads as TGTGCCAGCTCACCAACTAGCGGGAGACCCACCGGGGAGCTGTTTTTT.

The table lists this clone with a few counts. The rearrangement joins TRBV28 to TRBJ2-7; tentative D call: TRBD2 (5 bases). There are 11 residues in the CDR3. V shed 5 bases and J shed 7 bases, with 9 bases lying between them. Germline CDR1 is MDHEN and CDR2 is SYDVKM. The DNA for the CDR3 is TGTGCCAGCAGTCACCAGCGGGAGCAGTACTTC. It yields the protein CASSHQREQYF.

The rearrangement joins TRBV5-1 to TRBJ1-3; D not resolved. There are 12 residues in the CDR3. Trimming took 0 bases from V and 4 from J, leaving 2 bases between them. Per germline, CDR1 SGHRS and CDR2 YFSETQ. In DNA, the CDR3 is TGCGCCAGCAGCTTGGACGGAAACACCATATATTTT. Amino acids: CASSLDGNTIYF.

The chain has TRBV19 and TRBJ2-1; 10 bases map to TRBD2. Trimming cost V 11 bases and J 4 bases; bases outside gene matches: 14. Germline V gene data show CDR1 as LNHDA and CDR2 as SQIVND (reference sequence). This CDR3 has 16 residues. In nucleotides, the CDR3 is TGTGCCTGCACAGGTTCTAGCGGGAGTCAGTACAATGAGCAGTTCTTC. This codes for CACTGSSGSQYNEQFF.

The chain recombines TRBV2 with TRBJ2-7, with D perhaps TRBD1 or TRBD2 (5 bases each). Germline assignment: CDR1 SNHLY and CDR2 FYNNEI. The CDR3 is 15 residues long. V was shortened by 7 bases and J by 0 bases, with 16 bases between the two germline ends. The CDR3, as DNA: TGTGCCAGCACCACCGGGGACGAGGGCTCCTACGAGCAGTACTTC. This codes for CASTTGDEGSYEQYF.

This clone was picked up a small number of times. This rearrangement joins TRBV2 to TRBJ1-2, with D unresolved. V was cut by 3 bases and J by 7 bases, with 9 bases left in between. Germline-derived CDR1 and CDR2 are SNHLY and FYNNEI. The CDR3 length is 12 residues. The CDR3: CASSDGGFGYTF. CDR3 bases: TGTGCCAGCAGTGATGGAGGGTTTGGCTACACCTTC.

This rearrangement joins TRBV6-5 to TRBJ1-4; D call uncertain. V was clipped by 7 bases and J by 3 bases, with 12 bases between them. The CDR3 contains 14 residues. Germline assignment: CDR1 MNHEY and CDR2 SVGAGI. CDR3 nucleotides: TGTGCCAGCAAAAGGGTGTCGGCTAATGAAAAACTGTTTTTT. Amino acids: CASKRVSANEKLFF.

The chain's CDR3 is CASGDPGQKNYEQYF. CDR3 coding DNA: TGTGCCAGCGGTGACCCGGGACAGAAGAATTACGAGCAGTACTTC. The chain uses TRBV7-6 and TRBJ2-7; TRBD1 matches at 7 bases. Germline V lookup: CDR1 SGHVS, CDR2 FNYEAQ. V shed 8 bases and J 4 bases; nucleotides not matched to a gene: 14. This CDR3 region has 15 residues.

By sample fraction, this clone is medium-sized (0.01 to 0.1%). Other DNA sequences in this sample translate to the same CDR3. CDR3 in amino acids: CASSRQETQYF. DNA for the CDR3: TGTGCCAGCAGTCGACAAGAGACCCAGTACTTC. The chain combines TRBV6-5 with TRBJ2-5; D is uncertain. Between the trimmed V and J ends, which lost 5 bases and 2 bases, there was a span of 3 bases. This CDR3 has 11 amino acids. Per germline, CDR1 MNHEY and CDR2 SVGAGI.

The gene calls are TRBV7-8 and TRBJ2-1; no definite D call. Germline V gene data show CDR1 as SGHVS and CDR2 as FQNEAQ. V lost 5 bases and J 2 bases, leaving 7 bases between the germline ends. There are 13 residues in the CDR3. DNA of the CDR3: TGTGCCAGCAGCCCCAGACCCTACAATGAGCAGTTCTTC. The encoded protein is CASSPRPYNEQFF.

DNA for the CDR3: TGTGCCAGCAGTGAACAGGTTCTCTATGGCTACACCTTC. It is translated as CASSEQVLYGYTF. The V gene is TRBV6-1, the J gene TRBJ1-2; no clear D. Trimming took 2 bases from V and 4 from J, leaving 8 bases between them. Germline V lookup: CDR1 MNHNS, CDR2 SASEGT. CDR3 size: 13 residues.

This clone has only one observation. The genes are TRBV7-2 and TRBJ2-1; TRBD1 is a possible D gene (5 bases). V lost 5 bases, J lost 7 bases, and 12 bases lay in between. CDR3 length equals 13 residues. Germline lookup yields CDR1 SGHTA and CDR2 FQGNSA. Here the CDR3 DNA reads TGTGCCAGCAGCACCTCTCAGGGAAATGAGCAGTTCTTC. As protein: CASSTSQGNEQFF.

The chain carries TRBV7-9 and TRBJ1-1; 8 bases line up with TRBD1. The CDR3 runs to 14 residues. Germline V gives CDR1 SEHNR, CDR2 FQNEAQ (reference sequence). V lost 8 bases, J lost 2 bases, and 7 bases stayed unmatched. The CDR3 DNA reads as TGTGCCAGCCACGGACAGGGAGGTAACACTGAAGCTTTCTTT. It yields the protein CASHGQGGNTEAFF.